This TCR beta chain stems from a study of T cell responses to AZD1222 COVID-19 vaccine. Some clones are missing from TCRdb's copy, which holds only in-frame ones; the method was immunoSEQ multiplex PCR. The data show over 110,000 clones, roughly 93% seen once. As regards this clone: Antigen specificity is unknown.

Study-wide findings and caveats: Recipients of two AZD1222 doses showed rising Spike-specific TCR breadth and depth.

The CDR3 spans 15 residues. The V gene's germline CDR1 is GTSNPN and CDR2 SVGIG (reference sequence). V was trimmed by 3 bases and J by 0 bases, leaving 9 bases between them. The V gene is TRBV30, the J gene TRBJ2-6; D gene ambiguous. The sequencing used peripheral blood, collected 28 days after the second AZD1222 dose. The origin of this receptor is an adult who received the AZD1222 COVID-19 vaccine. CDR3 bases: TGTGCCTGGAGCCGGCTGGGCTCTGGGGCCAACGTCCTGACTTTC. Residues: CAWSRLGSGANVLTF. Full variable domain (rest looked up from reference TRBV30 and TRBJ2-6): SQTIHQWPATLVQPVGSPLSLECTVEGTSNPNLYWYRQAAGRGLQLLFYSVGIGQISSEVPQNLSASRPQDRQFILSSKKLLLSDSGFYLCAWSRLGSGANVLTFGAGSRLTVL.